The rows below give T cell receptor beta chains drawn from one sample of a study of blood T cell repertoires in COVID-19. The method was immunoSEQ multiplex PCR; TCRdb's version includes in-frame clones alone and lacks a portion of them. Here the sample spans under 250,000 clones, around nine tenths being singletons. Sequences were obtained from PBMCs or T cells enriched from blood (not recorded which). Source of these receptors: a woman aged 30 to 39 with acute COVID-19. The CDR3 runs from the conserved cysteine through the conserved F or W. D genes are given only for firm matches. Part of the rows lack a size; the others show once, few, many or a class for expanded clones.

v_call	d_call	clone_size	j_call	cdr3_aa	cdr3_nt
TRBV7-9	.	.	TRBJ1-1	CASSLAGRKRTEAFF	TGTGCCAGCAGCTTAGCGGGCAGGAAGAGAACTGAAGCTTTCTTT
TRBV6-5	.	few	TRBJ2-7	CASRRKDSYEQYF	TGTGCCAGCAGACGAAAAGACAGCTACGAGCAGTACTTC
TRBV2	.	few	TRBJ1-4	CASSEGWGLGEKLFF	TGTGCCAGCAGTGAAGGTTGGGGGCTCGGAGAAAAACTGTTTTTT
TRBV27	TRBD1	.	TRBJ1-4	CASTTNRGSNEKLFF	TGTGCCAGCACCACCAACAGGGGGTCTAATGAAAAACTGTTTTTT
TRBV19	TRBD2	.	TRBJ2-2	CASSILAGGGGELFF	TGTGCCAGTAGTATACTTGCGGGGGGCGGCGGGGAGCTGTTTTTT
TRBV7-9	.	.	TRBJ2-7	CASSPQGGAYEQYF	TGTGCCAGCAGCCCCCAGGGAGGCGCCTACGAGCAGTACTTC
TRBV6-1	TRBD1	.	TRBJ2-2	CANKQGDDTGELFF	TGTGCCAACAAGCAGGGGGATGACACCGGGGAGCTGTTTTTT
TRBV9	TRBD1	.	TRBJ2-2	CASSATGGGFTGELFF	TGTGCCAGCAGCGCGACAGGGGGCGGTTTCACCGGGGAGCTGTTTTTT
TRBV2	.	few	TRBJ2-7	CASSSSSSYEQYF	TGTGCCAGCAGTTCATCTAGCTCCTACGAGCAGTACTTC
TRBV25-1	TRBD1	.	TRBJ1-5	CASSEGTAHQPQHF	TGTGCCAGCAGTGAAGGGACAGCGCATCAGCCCCAGCATTTT
TRBV5-4	TRBD1	few	TRBJ2-7	CASSFGTGEIYEQYF	TGTGCCAGCAGCTTCGGGACAGGGGAGATCTACGAGCAGTACTTC
TRBV6-5	.	.	TRBJ1-6	CASSQQVFDSPLHF	TGTGCCAGCAGTCAACAGGTATTCGACTCACCCCTCCACTTT
TRBV5-4	TRBD1	.	TRBJ2-7	CASSDRGSPYEQYF	TGTGCCAGCAGCGACAGGGGCTCCCCCTACGAGCAGTACTTC
TRBV7-2	TRBD1	.	TRBJ2-3	CASSSTGIRDTQYF	TGTGCCAGCAGCTCGACAGGGATAAGGGATACGCAGTATTTT
TRBV5-6	.	.	TRBJ1-2	CASSFNGYGYTF	TGTGCCAGCAGCTTCAACGGGTATGGCTACACCTTC
TRBV5-5	TRBD1	.	TRBJ1-2	CASSSGQGAGLYGYTF	TGTGCCAGCAGCTCAGGACAGGGGGCAGGTCTCTATGGCTACACCTTC
TRBV7-2	TRBD2	.	TRBJ2-7	CASSLGTSGGEEYF	TGTGCCAGCAGCCTCGGGACTAGCGGGGGAGAGGAGTACTTC
TRBV7-9	TRBD2	once	TRBJ2-3	CASSPTGGSASTDTQYF	TGTGCCAGCAGCCCAACGGGGGGTTCCGCTAGCACAGATACGCAGTATTTT
TRBV3-1/TRBV3-2	.	.	TRBJ2-3	CASSPLVSTDTQYF	TGTGCCAGCAGCCCCCTTGTAAGCACAGATACGCAGTATTTT
TRBV7-2	TRBD1	.	TRBJ1-5	CASSLGQGSNQPQHF	TGTGCCAGCAGCTTGGGACAGGGTAGCAATCAGCCCCAGCATTTT
TRBV24-1	TRBD2	once	TRBJ2-1	CATSDGLAGTYHEQFF	TGTGCCACCAGTGATGGACTAGCGGGGACATATCATGAGCAGTTCTTC
TRBV5-1	.	.	TRBJ2-3	CASSLGQGTLYTDTQYF	TGCGCCAGCAGCTTGGGCCAAGGGACTTTATACACAGATACGCAGTATTTT
TRBV28	TRBD1	.	TRBJ1-2	CASTNRDRGRGYTF	TGTGCCAGCACCAACCGGGACAGGGGGCGAGGCTACACCTTC
TRBV7-3	.	.	TRBJ1-3	CASSPSGGTSGNTIYF	TGTGCCAGCAGCCCTTCTGGCGGGACGTCTGGAAACACCATATATTTT
TRBV11-2	.	.	TRBJ1-1	CASSPFSSLNTEAFF	TGTGCCAGCAGCCCGTTTAGCAGTTTGAACACTGAAGCTTTCTTT
TRBV7-6	.	.	TRBJ1-6	CASSLGGQINSPLHF	TGTGCCAGCAGCTTAGGAGGACAGATTAATTCACCCCTCCACTTT
TRBV30	.	.	TRBJ1-5	CAWNRMGDSNQPQHF	TGTGCCTGGAATCGGATGGGCGATAGCAATCAGCCCCAGCATTTT
TRBV19	.	.	TRBJ1-2	CASSMTQRGYTF	TGTGCCAGTAGTATGACACAGAGAGGCTACACCTTC
TRBV6-2/TRBV6-3	TRBD2	.	TRBJ2-5	CASSYSTSGGQETQYF	TGTGCCAGCAGTTACTCGACTAGCGGGGGTCAAGAGACCCAGTACTTC
TRBV13	TRBD1	.	TRBJ1-1	CASRKTGALGNTEAFF	TGTGCCAGCCGGAAAACAGGGGCGCTAGGTAACACTGAAGCTTTCTTT
TRBV27	.	few	TRBJ1-2	CASSPDSANYGYTF	TGTGCCAGCAGTCCGGACAGCGCGAACTATGGCTACACCTTC
TRBV11-2	.	.	TRBJ2-3	CASSLAGGTDTQYF	TGTGCCAGCAGCTTAGCCGGGGGCACAGATACGCAGTATTTT
TRBV27	.	.	TRBJ1-4	CASSSIGRGNEKLFF	TGTGCCAGCAGTTCGATCGGGAGGGGAAATGAAAAACTGTTTTTT
TRBV5-1	TRBD2	.	TRBJ2-3	CASSLGRGTDTQYF	TGCGCCAGCAGCTTAGGGAGGGGCACAGATACGCAGTATTTT
TRBV6-5	.	few	TRBJ1-5	CASSYGQGYQPQHF	TGTGCCAGCAGTTATGGGCAGGGGTATCAGCCCCAGCATTTT
TRBV13	.	.	TRBJ2-3	CASSLPRGSPTTDTQYF	TGTGCCAGCAGCTTACCACGGGGGAGCCCCACTACAGATACGCAGTATTTT
TRBV5-1	TRBD1	.	TRBJ2-4	CASSQTTGGAKNIQYF	TGCGCCAGCAGCCAGACGACAGGGGGAGCCAAAAACATTCAGTACTTC
TRBV21-1	.	.	TRBJ2-1	CASSKISGGVLDEQFF	TGTGCCAGCAGCAAGATTAGCGGGGGGGTTCTGGATGAGCAGTTCTTC
TRBV4-3	.	.	TRBJ1-6	CPSSRRVEFNSPLHF	TGCCCCAGCAGCCGGCGGGTGGAGTTCAATTCACCCCTCCACTTT
TRBV4-2	TRBD2	.	TRBJ2-7	CASSQGLAGSYEQYF	TGTGCCAGCAGCCAAGGTCTAGCGGGGTCCTACGAGCAGTACTTC
TRBV2	.	few	TRBJ2-2	CASRDSLNTGELFF	TGTGCCAGCAGAGACAGCTTGAACACCGGGGAGCTGTTTTTT
TRBV2	.	.	TRBJ2-7	CASRARGGGGEQYF	TGTGCCAGCAGGGCCCGAGGAGGGGGCGGAGAGCAGTACTTC
TRBV7-9	.	.	TRBJ1-4	CASILISPAGWSLDEKLFF	TGTGCCAGCATCCTAATCTCCCCGGCAGGGTGGAGCCTTGATGAAAAACTGTTTTTT
TRBV5-1	TRBD2	.	TRBJ2-1	CASSFTAGASYNEQFF	TGCGCCAGCAGCTTTACAGCGGGGGCCTCCTACAATGAGCAGTTCTTC
TRBV7-6	TRBD2	.	TRBJ2-1	CASSVRSGGANNEQFF	TGTGCCAGCAGCGTCAGGAGCGGGGGGGCGAACAATGAGCAGTTCTTC
TRBV9	.	.	TRBJ2-1	CASSVGHSEQFF	TGTGCCAGCAGCGTAGGACACTCTGAGCAGTTCTTC
TRBV11-2	.	once	TRBJ1-1	CASSKVGGALAFF	TGTGCCAGCAGCAAAGTAGGGGGGGCCCTAGCTTTCTTT
TRBV6-2/TRBV6-3	.	.	TRBJ2-5	CASSYAERETQYF	TGTGCCAGCAGTTACGCCGAACGGGAGACCCAGTACTTC
TRBV4-2	.	.	TRBJ2-1	CASSQDRTGVYNEQFF	TGTGCCAGCAGCCAAGATCGAACGGGGGTGTACAATGAGCAGTTCTTC
TRBV11-2	.	.	TRBJ1-5	CASSPIRGGGGQPQHF	TGTGCCAGCAGCCCGATTCGGGGAGGCGGAGGACAGCCCCAGCATTTT
TRBV24-1	.	few	TRBJ2-2	CATRQGGTGELFF	TGTGCCACCAGACAGGGGGGGACCGGGGAGCTGTTTTTT
TRBV6-4	TRBD1	.	TRBJ1-2	CASSDSGTGNYGYTF	TGTGCCAGCAGTGACTCGGGGACAGGGAACTATGGCTACACCTTC
TRBV30	TRBD1	.	TRBJ1-4	CAWSKGAGEKLFF	TGTGCCTGGAGTAAGGGGGCTGGTGAAAAACTGTTTTTT
TRBV7-2	TRBD2	.	TRBJ2-7	CASSVGSGGPLEQYF	TGTGCCAGCAGCGTCGGTAGCGGGGGCCCCCTCGAGCAGTACTTC
TRBV6-6	TRBD1	.	TRBJ1-4	CASRGTGSLEEKLFF	TGTGCCAGCAGAGGGACAGGCTCTTTGGAAGAAAAACTGTTTTTT
TRBV9	TRBD1	.	TRBJ1-3	CASSPRWTGYGNTIYF	TGTGCCAGCAGCCCCCGTTGGACAGGGTACGGAAACACCATATATTTT
TRBV12-3/TRBV12-4	.	.	TRBJ1-2	CASSLEGGYTF	TGTGCCAGCAGTTTGGAGGGTGGCTACACCTTC
TRBV2	TRBD1	.	TRBJ2-7	CASSVDRVEQYF	TGTGCCAGCAGCGTTGACAGGGTTGAGCAGTACTTC
TRBV7-2	TRBD2	.	TRBJ2-1	CASARARGVQNNEQFF	TGTGCCAGCGCCCGTGCGCGGGGGGTGCAAAACAATGAGCAGTTCTTC
TRBV5-4	TRBD1	.	TRBJ1-1	CASSLGKGATEAFF	TGTGCCAGCAGCTTGGGTAAGGGGGCCACTGAAGCTTTCTTT